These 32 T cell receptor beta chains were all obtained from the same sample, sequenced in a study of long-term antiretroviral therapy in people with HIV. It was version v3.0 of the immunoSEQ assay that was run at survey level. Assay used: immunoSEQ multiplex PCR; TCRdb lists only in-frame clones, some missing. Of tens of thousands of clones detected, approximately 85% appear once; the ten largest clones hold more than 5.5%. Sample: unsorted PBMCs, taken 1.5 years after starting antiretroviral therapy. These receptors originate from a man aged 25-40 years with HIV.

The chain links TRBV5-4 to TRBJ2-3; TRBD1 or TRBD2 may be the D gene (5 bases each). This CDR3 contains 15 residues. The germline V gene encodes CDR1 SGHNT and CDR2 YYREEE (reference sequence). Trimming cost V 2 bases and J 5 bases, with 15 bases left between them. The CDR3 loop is CASSFSTEGQDTQYF. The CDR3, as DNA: TGTGCCAGCAGCTTTTCGACAGAGGGGCAAGATACGCAGTATTTT. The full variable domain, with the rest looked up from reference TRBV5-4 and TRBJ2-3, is ETGVTQSPTHLIKTRGQQVTLRCSSQSGHNTVSWYQQALGQGPQFIFQYYREEENGRGNFPPRFSGLQFPNYSSELNVNALELDDSALYLCASSFSTEGQDTQYFGPGTRLTVL.

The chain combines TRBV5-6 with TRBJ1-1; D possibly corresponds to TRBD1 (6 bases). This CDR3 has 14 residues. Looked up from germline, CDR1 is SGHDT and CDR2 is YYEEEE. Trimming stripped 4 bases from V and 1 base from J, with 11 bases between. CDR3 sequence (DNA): TGTGCCAGCAGCCAGTTACAGGGGAACACTGAAGCTTTCTTT. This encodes CASSQLQGNTEAFF.

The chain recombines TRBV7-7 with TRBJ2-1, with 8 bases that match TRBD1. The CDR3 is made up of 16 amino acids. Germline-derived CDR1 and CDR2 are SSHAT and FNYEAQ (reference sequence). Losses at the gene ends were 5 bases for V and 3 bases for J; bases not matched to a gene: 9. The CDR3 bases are TGTGCCAGCAGCCCAGGACAGGGAAGGGGCTACAATGAGCAGTTCTTC. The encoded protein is CASSPGQGRGYNEQFF. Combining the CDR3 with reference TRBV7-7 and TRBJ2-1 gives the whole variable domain GAGVSQSPRYKVTKRGQDVTLRCDPISSHATLYWYQQALGQGPEFLTYFNYEAQPDKSGLPSDRFSAERPEGSISTLTIQRTEQRDSAMYRCASSPGQGRGYNEQFFGPGTRLTVL.

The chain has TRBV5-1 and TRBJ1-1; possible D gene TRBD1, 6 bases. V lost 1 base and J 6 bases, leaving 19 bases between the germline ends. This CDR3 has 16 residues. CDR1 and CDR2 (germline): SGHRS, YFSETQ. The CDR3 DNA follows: TGCGCCAGCAGCTTGTCACAGACAGGCAAGACATCTGAAGCTTTCTTT. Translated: CASSLSQTGKTSEAFF. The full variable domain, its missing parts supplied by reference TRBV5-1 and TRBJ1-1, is KAGVTQTPRYLIKTRGQQVTLSCSPISGHRSVSWYQQTPGQGLQFLFEYFSETQRNKGNFPGRFSGRQFSNSRSEMNVSTLELGDSALYLCASSLSQTGKTSEAFFGQGTRLTVV.

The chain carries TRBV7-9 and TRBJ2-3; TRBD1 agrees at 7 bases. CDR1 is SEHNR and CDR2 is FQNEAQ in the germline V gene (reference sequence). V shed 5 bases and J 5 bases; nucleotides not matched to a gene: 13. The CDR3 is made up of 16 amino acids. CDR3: CASSPPTGSEQDTQYF. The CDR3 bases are TGTGCCAGCAGCCCCCCGACAGGGAGTGAGCAAGATACGCAGTATTTT.

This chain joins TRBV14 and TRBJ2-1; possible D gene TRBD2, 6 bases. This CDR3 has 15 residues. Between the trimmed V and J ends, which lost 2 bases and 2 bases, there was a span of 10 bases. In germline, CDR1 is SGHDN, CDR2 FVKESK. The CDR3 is CASSQTGLTYNEQFF. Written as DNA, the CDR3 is TGTGCCAGCAGCCAAACGGGACTGACCTACAATGAGCAGTTCTTC.

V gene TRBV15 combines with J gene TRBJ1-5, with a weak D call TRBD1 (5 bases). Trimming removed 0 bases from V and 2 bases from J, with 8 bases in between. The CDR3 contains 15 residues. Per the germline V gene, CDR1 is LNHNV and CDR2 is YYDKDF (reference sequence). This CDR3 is CATSRDRVGNQPQHF. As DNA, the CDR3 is TGTGCCACCAGCAGAGACAGGGTGGGCAATCAGCCCCAGCATTTT.

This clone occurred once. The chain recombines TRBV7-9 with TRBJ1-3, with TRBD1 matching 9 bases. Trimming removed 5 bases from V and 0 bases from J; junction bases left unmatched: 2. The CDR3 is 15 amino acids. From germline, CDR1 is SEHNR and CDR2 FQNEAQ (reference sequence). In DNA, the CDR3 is TGTGCCAGCAGCGGGACAGGGTACTCTGGAAACACCATATATTTT. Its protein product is CASSGTGYSGNTIYF. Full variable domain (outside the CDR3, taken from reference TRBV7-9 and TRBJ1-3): DTGVSQNPRHKITKRGQNVTFRCDPISEHNRLYWYRQTLGQGPEFLTYFQNEAQLEKSRLLSDRFSAERPKGSFSTLEIQRTEQGDSAMYLCASSGTGYSGNTIYFGEGSWLTVV.

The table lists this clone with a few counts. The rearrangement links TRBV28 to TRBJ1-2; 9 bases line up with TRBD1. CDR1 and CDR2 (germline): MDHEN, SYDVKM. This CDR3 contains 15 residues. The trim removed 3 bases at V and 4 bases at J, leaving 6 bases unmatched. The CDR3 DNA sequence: TGTGCCAGCAGTTTTTCGACAGGGGGGGGCTATGGCTACACCTTC. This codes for CASSFSTGGGYGYTF.

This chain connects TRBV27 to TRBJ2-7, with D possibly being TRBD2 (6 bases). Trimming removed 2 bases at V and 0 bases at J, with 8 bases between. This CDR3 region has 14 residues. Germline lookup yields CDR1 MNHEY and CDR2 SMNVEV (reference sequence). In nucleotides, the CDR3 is TGTGCCAGCAGTTTACGGGGAGGCTCCTACGAGCAGTACTTC. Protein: CASSLRGGSYEQYF.

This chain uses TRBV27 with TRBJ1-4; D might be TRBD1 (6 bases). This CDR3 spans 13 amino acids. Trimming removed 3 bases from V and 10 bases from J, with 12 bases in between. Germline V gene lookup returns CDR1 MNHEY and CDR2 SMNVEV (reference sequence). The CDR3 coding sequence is TGTGCCAGCAGTTTTAGGGACAAACGAAAACTGTTTTTT. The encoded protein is CASSFRDKRKLFF.

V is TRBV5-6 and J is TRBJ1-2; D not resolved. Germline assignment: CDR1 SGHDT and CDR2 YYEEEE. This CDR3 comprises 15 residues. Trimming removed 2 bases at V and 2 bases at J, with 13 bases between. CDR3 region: CASSLQASKNYGYTF. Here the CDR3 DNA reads TGTGCCAGCAGCTTACAAGCATCTAAGAACTATGGCTACACCTTC.

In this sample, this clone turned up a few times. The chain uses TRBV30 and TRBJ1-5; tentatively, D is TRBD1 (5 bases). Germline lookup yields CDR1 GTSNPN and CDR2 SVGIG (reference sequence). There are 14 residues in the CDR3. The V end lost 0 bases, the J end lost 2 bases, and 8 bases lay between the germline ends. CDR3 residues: CAWSVGGGNQPQHF. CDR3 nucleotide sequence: TGTGCCTGGAGTGTTGGAGGGGGCAATCAGCCCCAGCATTTT.

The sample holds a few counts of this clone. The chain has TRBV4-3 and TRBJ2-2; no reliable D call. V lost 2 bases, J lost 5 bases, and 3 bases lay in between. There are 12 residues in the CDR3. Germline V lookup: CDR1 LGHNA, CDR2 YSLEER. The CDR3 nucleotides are TGCGCCAGCAGCCAATTAACCGGGGAGCTGTTTTTT. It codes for CASSQLTGELFF.

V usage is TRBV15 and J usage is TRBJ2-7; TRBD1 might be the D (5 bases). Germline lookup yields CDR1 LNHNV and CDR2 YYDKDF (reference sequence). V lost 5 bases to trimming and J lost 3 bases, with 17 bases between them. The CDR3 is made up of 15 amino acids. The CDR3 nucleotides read TGTGCCACCAGCTTATCGCAGGGTCACTACTACGAGCAGTACTTC. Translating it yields CATSLSQGHYYEQYF.

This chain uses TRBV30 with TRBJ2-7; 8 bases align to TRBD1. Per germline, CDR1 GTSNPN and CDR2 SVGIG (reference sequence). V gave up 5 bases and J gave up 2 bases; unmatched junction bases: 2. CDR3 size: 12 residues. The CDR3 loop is CAWSGQAYEQYF. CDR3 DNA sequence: TGTGCCTGGTCGGGACAGGCCTACGAGCAGTACTTC.

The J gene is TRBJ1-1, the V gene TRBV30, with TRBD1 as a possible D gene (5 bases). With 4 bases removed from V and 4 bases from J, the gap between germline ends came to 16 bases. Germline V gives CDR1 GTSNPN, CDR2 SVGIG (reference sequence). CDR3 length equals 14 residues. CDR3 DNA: TGTGCCTGGACCCCGACGGGAAGGGGCACTGAAGCTTTCTTT. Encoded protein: CAWTPTGRGTEAFF.

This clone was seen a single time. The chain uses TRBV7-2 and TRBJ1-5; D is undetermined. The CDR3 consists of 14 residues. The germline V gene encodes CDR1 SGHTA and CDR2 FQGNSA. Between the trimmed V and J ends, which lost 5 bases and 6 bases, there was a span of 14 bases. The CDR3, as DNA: TGTGCCAGCAGCCCAGGCCGGGCGAGTCAGCCCCAGCATTTT. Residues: CASSPGRASQPQHF.

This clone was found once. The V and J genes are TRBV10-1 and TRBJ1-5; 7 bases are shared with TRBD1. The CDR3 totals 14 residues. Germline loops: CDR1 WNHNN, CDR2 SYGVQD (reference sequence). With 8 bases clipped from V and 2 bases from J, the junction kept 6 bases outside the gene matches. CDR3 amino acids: CASRDRVGNQPQHF. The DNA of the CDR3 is TGCGCCAGCCGCGACAGGGTAGGCAATCAGCCCCAGCATTTT.

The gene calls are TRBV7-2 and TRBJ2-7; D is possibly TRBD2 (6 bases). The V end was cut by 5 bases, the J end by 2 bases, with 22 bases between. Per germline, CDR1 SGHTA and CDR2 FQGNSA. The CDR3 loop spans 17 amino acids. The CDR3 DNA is TGTGCCAGCAGCCTACGGACTACTATTAATCTTCCCTACGAGCAGTACTTC. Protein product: CASSLRTTINLPYEQYF.

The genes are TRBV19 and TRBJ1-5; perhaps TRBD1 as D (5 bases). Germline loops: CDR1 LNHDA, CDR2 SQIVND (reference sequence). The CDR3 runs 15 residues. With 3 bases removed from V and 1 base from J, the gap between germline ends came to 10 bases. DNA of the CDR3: TGTGCCAGTAGTATTTCAGGGATAAGCAATCAGCCCCAGCATTTT. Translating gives CASSISGISNQPQHF.

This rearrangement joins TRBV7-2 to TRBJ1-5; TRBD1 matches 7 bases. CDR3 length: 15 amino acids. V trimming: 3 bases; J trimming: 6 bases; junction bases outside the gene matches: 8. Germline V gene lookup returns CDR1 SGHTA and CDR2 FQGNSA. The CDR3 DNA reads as TGTGCCAGCAGCTTGGAACAGGGGTTCGGTCAGCCCCAGCATTTT. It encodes CASSLEQGFGQPQHF.

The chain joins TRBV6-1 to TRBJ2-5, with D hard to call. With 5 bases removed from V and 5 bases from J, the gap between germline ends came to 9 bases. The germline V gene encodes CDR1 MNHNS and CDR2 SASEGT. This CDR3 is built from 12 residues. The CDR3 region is CASSRVLETQYF. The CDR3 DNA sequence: TGTGCCAGCAGTAGGGTTCTGGAGACCCAGTACTTC.

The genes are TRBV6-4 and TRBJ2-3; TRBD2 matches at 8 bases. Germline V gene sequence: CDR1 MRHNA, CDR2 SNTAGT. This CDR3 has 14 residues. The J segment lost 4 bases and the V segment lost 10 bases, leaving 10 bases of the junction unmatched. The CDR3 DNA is TGTGCCACCAAACCGGGACTAGAGGCAGATACGCAGTATTTT. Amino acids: CATKPGLEADTQYF.

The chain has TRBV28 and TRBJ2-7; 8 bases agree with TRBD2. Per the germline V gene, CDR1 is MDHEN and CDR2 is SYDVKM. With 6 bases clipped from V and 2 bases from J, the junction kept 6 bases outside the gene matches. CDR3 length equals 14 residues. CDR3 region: CASRKAGDPYEQYF. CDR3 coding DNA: TGTGCCAGCAGGAAAGCGGGGGACCCCTACGAGCAGTACTTC.

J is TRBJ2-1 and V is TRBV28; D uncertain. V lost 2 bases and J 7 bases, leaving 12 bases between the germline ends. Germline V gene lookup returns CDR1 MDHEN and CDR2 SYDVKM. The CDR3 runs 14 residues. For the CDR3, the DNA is TGTGCCAGCAGTTTAAGACCCATCGGGAATGAGCAGTTCTTC. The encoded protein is CASSLRPIGNEQFF.

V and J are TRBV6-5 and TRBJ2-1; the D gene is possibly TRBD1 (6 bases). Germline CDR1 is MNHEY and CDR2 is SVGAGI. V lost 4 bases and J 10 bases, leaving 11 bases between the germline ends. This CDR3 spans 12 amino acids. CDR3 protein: CASSWIGQEQFF. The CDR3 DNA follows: TGTGCCAGCAGTTGGATCGGACAGGAGCAGTTCTTC.

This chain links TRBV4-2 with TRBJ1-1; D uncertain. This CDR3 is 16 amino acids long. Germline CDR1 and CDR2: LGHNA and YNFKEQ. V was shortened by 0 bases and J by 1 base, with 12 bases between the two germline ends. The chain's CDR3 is CASSQDPTRTNTEAFF. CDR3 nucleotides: TGTGCCAGCAGCCAAGATCCAACAAGGACGAACACTGAAGCTTTCTTT.

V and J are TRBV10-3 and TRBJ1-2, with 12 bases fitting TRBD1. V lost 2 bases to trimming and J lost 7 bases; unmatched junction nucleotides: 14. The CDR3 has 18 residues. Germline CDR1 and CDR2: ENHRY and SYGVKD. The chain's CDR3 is CAISEQVLPGQGAAGYTF. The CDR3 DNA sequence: TGTGCCATCAGTGAGCAGGTTTTGCCGGGACAGGGGGCGGCTGGCTACACCTTC.

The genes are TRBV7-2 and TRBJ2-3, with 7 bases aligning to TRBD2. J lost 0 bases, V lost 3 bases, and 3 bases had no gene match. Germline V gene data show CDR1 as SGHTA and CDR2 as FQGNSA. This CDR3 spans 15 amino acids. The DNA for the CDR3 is TGTGCCAGCAGCTTCGCTAGCGGAAGCACAGATACGCAGTATTTT. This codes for CASSFASGSTDTQYF. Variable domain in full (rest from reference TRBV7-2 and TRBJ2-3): GAGVSQSPSNKVTEKGKDVELRCDPISGHTALYWYRQSLGQGLEFLIYFQGNSAPDKSGLPSDRFSAERTGGSVSTLTIQRTQQEDSAVYLCASSFASGSTDTQYFGPGTRLTVL.

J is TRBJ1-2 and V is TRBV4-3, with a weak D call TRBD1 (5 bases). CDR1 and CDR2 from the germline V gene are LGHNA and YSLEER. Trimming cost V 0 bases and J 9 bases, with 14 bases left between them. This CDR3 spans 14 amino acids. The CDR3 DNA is TGCGCCAGCAGCCAAGAATCGGGGCAGGGAAGCTACACCTTC. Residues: CASSQESGQGSYTF.

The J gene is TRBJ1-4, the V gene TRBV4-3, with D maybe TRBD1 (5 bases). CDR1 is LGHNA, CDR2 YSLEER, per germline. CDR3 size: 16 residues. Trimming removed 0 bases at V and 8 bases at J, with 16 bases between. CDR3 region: CASSQDPAGYKEKLFF. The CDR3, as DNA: TGCGCCAGCAGCCAAGATCCCGCAGGGTATAAGGAAAAACTGTTTTTT.